This T cell receptor (beta chain) was documented in a study of T cells after yellow fever vaccination. The overall study: Fractions low in cell number were prepared with SMART-Seq v4 Ultra Low Input. Study findings and constraints: Post-booster repertoires contained most primary-vaccination clones again (about 96% CD4, approximately 86% CD8). A small share of clonotypes appeared in both CD4 and CD8 compartments.

Trimming left V 4 bases short and J 10 bases short, with 13 bases between. CDR3 length: 12 amino acids. The germline CDR1 and CDR2 sequences are MNHEY and SVGEGT. This clonotype was counted ten times or more. The antigen is unknown. Making TCR cDNA involved 5'RACE template switching, which added UMIs and a universal primer site. TCRdb re-derived calls from the 5' RACE reads in MiXCR, one entry per CDR3 protein. The sample comprises tens of thousands of distinct CDR3 sequences, 5% to 6.5% of which are singletons, and roughly 2.2% rests with the top ten. The source of this sequence is a man younger than 30 who received the YFV17D yellow fever vaccine. The J gene is TRBJ1-2, the V gene TRBV6-2 or TRBV6-3, with D maybe TRBD1 (5 bases). The source material was CD4+ T cells sorted from PBMCs, sampled less than 16 days after the first yellow fever vaccination. CDR3 nucleotides: TGTGCCAGCAGTTCCGGGACTCTGCACTACACCTTC. Protein sequence: CASSSGTLHYTF.